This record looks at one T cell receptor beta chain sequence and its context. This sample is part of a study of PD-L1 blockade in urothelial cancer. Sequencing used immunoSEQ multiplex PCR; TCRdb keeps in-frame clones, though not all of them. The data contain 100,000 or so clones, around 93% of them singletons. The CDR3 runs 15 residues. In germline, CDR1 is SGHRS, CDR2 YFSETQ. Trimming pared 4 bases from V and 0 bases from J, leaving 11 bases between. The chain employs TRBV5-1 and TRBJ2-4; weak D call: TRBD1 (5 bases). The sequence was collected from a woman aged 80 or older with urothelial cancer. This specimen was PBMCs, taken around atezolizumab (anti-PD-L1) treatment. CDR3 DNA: TGCGCCAGCAGCCCTGACAGTCTAGCCAAAAACATTCAGTACTTC. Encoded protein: CASSPDSLAKNIQYF.